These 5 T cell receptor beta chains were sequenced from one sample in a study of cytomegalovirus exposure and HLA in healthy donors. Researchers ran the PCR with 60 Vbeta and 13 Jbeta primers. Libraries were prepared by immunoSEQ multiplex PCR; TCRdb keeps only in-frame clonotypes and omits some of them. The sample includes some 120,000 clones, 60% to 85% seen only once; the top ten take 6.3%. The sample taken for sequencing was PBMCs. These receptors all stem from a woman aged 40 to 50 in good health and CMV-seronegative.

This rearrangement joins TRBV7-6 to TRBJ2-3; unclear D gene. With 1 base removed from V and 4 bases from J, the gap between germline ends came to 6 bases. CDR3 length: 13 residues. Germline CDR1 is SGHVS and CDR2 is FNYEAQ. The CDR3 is CASSLVTPDTQYF. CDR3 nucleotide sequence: TGTGCCAGCAGCTTAGTAACTCCAGATACGCAGTATTTT.

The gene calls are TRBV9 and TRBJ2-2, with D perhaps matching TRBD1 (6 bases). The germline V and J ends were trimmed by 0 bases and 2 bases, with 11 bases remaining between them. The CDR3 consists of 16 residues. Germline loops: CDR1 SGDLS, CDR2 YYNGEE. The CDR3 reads CASSVGHRVNTGELFF. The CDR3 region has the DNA TGTGCCAGCAGCGTAGGGCACAGGGTAAACACCGGGGAGCTGTTTTTT.

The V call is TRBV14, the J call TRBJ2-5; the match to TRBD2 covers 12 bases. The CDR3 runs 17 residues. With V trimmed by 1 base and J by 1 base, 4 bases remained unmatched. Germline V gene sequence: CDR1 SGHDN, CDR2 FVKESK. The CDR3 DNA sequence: TGTGCCAGCAGCCAAGGGACTAGCGGGGACTTCCAAGAGACCCAGTACTTC. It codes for CASSQGTSGDFQETQYF.

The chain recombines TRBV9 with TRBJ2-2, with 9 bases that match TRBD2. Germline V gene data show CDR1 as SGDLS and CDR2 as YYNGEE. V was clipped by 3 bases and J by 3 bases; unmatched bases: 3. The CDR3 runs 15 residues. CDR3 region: CASSATSGYTGELFF. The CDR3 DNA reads TGTGCCAGCAGCGCGACTAGCGGTTACACCGGGGAGCTGTTTTTT.

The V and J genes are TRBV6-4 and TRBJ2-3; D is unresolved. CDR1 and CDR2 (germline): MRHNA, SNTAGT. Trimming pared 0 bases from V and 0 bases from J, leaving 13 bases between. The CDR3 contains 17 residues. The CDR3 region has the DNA TGTGCCAGCAGTGACTCGGTGGAGCGACCTAGCACAGATACGCAGTATTTT. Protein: CASSDSVERPSTDTQYF.